The rows below give T cell receptor beta chains drawn from one sample of a study of blood T cell repertoires in COVID-19. Method: immunoSEQ multiplex PCR; TCRdb's copy keeps in-frame clones and lacks some. Here the sample spans approximately 140,000 clones, over 80% being singletons. The sample taken for sequencing was peripheral blood. The receptor source for this set is a man under 40 with COVID-19, enrolled during active disease. Both conserved end residues are part of each CDR3. Fields, in order: clone size, V gene, J gene, D gene, CDR3 protein, CDR3 DNA. The D gene is left open where the match is weak. Clone size is given for some rows only: seen once, a few or many times, or a class if the clone is expanded.

.	TRBV2	TRBJ2-1	TRBD2	CASRASGGSSYNEQFF	TGTGCCAGCAGGGCTAGCGGGGGGAGCTCCTACAATGAGCAGTTCTTC
.	TRBV11-2	TRBJ1-4	.	CASSSGGRGWAEKLFF	TGTGCCAGCAGCTCGGGCGGTAGGGGCTGGGCCGAAAAACTGTTTTTT
once	TRBV7-3	TRBJ2-1	TRBD1	CASSPARDRYNEQFF	TGTGCCAGCAGTCCAGCCCGGGACAGATACAATGAGCAGTTCTTC
.	TRBV10-3	TRBJ1-1	TRBD1	CAISRGQESTEAFF	TGTGCCATCAGTAGGGGACAGGAGTCCACTGAAGCTTTCTTT
.	TRBV30	TRBJ2-3	TRBD2	CAGLNRAGGTDTQYF	TGTGCCGGCTTAAATCGAGCGGGAGGCACAGATACGCAGTATTTT
.	TRBV7-4	TRBJ2-7	TRBD2	CASSLASPSGIISYEQYF	TGTGCCAGCAGCTTAGCGAGTCCTAGCGGGATCATCTCCTACGAGCAGTACTTC
.	TRBV27	TRBJ2-1	.	CASSLNGWRKSSYNEQFF	TGTGCCAGCAGTTTAAACGGCTGGAGGAAGAGCTCCTACAATGAGCAGTTCTTC
.	TRBV28	TRBJ1-4	.	CASSLLGGEKLFF	TGTGCCAGCAGTTTATTGGGGGGTGAAAAACTGTTTTTT
.	TRBV30	TRBJ1-1	TRBD1	CAGKTGGNTEAFF	TGTGCCGGTAAAACAGGGGGGAACACTGAAGCTTTCTTT
.	TRBV6-5	TRBJ2-1	TRBD1	CASTPAGGQYNEQFF	TGTGCCAGCACCCCGGCAGGGGGCCAATACAATGAGCAGTTCTTC
.	TRBV6-4	TRBJ1-5	TRBD1	CASSGDRGGSNQPQHF	TGTGCCAGCAGTGGGGACAGGGGAGGGAGCAATCAGCCCCAGCATTTT
.	TRBV19	TRBJ2-1	TRBD1	CASSPEDRPMAQFF	TGTGCCAGTAGCCCGGAGGACAGGCCGATGGCGCAGTTCTTC
.	TRBV29-1	TRBJ1-2	.	CSVRESNYGYTF	TGCAGCGTCCGGGAATCTAACTATGGCTACACCTTC
.	TRBV13	TRBJ2-5	TRBD1	CASSVDRGLETQYF	TGTGCCAGCAGCGTGGACAGGGGGCTGGAGACCCAGTACTTC
few	TRBV2	TRBJ2-1	TRBD2	CASRQLAGQFF	TGTGCCAGCAGACAACTAGCGGGCCAGTTCTTC
few	TRBV2	TRBJ2-2	.	CASLEGPTDTGELFF	TGTGCCAGCTTGGAGGGACCGACGGACACCGGGGAGCTGTTTTTT
.	TRBV27	TRBJ1-4	TRBD1	CASSLRGQGPNEKLFF	TGTGCCAGCAGTTTACGGGGACAGGGACCTAATGAAAAACTGTTTTTT
.	TRBV7-2	TRBJ2-2	.	CASSFYQGRAGELFF	TGTGCCAGCAGCTTTTACCAGGGGCGAGCCGGGGAGCTGTTTTTT
.	TRBV3-1/TRBV3-2	TRBJ2-3	TRBD2	CASSHLTSGRPSSTDTQYF	TGTGCCAGCAGCCATTTAACTAGCGGGAGACCTTCTAGCACAGATACGCAGTATTTT
.	TRBV5-6	TRBJ2-2	.	CASSLVGRQTGELFF	TGTGCCAGCAGCTTGGTTGGCAGGCAAACCGGGGAGCTGTTTTTT
.	TRBV24-1	TRBJ2-1	TRBD1	CATSPGQVTRDEQFF	TGTGCCACCAGCCCGGGACAGGTGACGAGAGATGAGCAGTTCTTC
.	TRBV7-2	TRBJ1-1	.	CASRRGGVGTEAFF	TGTGCCAGCAGAAGGGGAGGGGTGGGCACTGAAGCTTTCTTT
.	TRBV23-1	TRBJ2-7	TRBD1	CASSHSLTGGYEQYF	TGCGCCAGCAGTCATTCCCTAACAGGGGGCTACGAGCAGTACTTC
.	TRBV5-5	TRBJ2-7	TRBD2	CASSPQTSGAYEQYF	TGTGCCAGCAGCCCCCAGACTAGCGGGGCCTACGAGCAGTACTTC
.	TRBV7-9	TRBJ2-1	TRBD1	CASSPTLSTVQGEEQFF	TGTGCCAGCAGCCCTACTCTATCGACCGTGCAGGGGGAGGAGCAGTTCTTC
.	TRBV30	TRBJ1-4	TRBD1	CAWRRGPIKGEKLFF	TGTGCCTGGAGAAGGGGGCCTATAAAGGGTGAAAAACTGTTTTTT
.	TRBV29-1	TRBJ1-1	TRBD1	CSAKPTGSTEAFF	TGCAGCGCAAAACCGACAGGGTCCACTGAAGCTTTCTTT
.	TRBV9	TRBJ2-7	.	CASSGPPGQGGYEQYF	TGTGCCAGCAGCGGACCGCCGGGACAAGGAGGCTACGAGCAGTACTTC
.	TRBV5-1	TRBJ1-3	.	CASRDADRGGNTIYF	TGCGCCAGCAGGGACGCAGATAGGGGTGGAAACACCATATATTTT
.	TRBV12-3/TRBV12-4	TRBJ2-7	.	CASSSATGYEQYF	TGTGCCAGCAGTTCTGCTACAGGGTACGAGCAGTACTTC
.	TRBV7-7	TRBJ2-5	TRBD2	CASSPRGLDEETQYF	TGTGCTAGCAGCCCGCGGGGACTAGATGAAGAGACCCAGTACTTC
.	TRBV2	TRBJ1-1	TRBD1	CASTRTGGNTEAFF	TGTGCCAGCACCCGGACAGGGGGGAACACTGAAGCTTTCTTT
.	TRBV6-5	TRBJ2-1	.	CASSLDSLDEQFF	TGTGCCAGCAGTCTCGACTCCCTCGATGAGCAGTTCTTC
.	TRBV28	TRBJ2-5	TRBD2	CASRGAGGSGTQYF	TGTGCCAGCAGAGGAGCGGGAGGGTCAGGGACCCAGTACTTC
.	TRBV6-5	TRBJ1-2	.	CASTLGRGGYGYTF	TGTGCCAGCACCCTAGGCAGGGGCGGCTATGGCTACACCTTC
.	TRBV28	TRBJ2-4	.	CASSYPLGVKNIQYF	TGTGCCAGCAGCTACCCCCTTGGAGTAAAAAACATTCAGTACTTC
.	TRBV4-1	TRBJ1-6	.	CASSPGDRGNSPLHF	TGCGCCAGCAGCCCGGGTGACCGAGGGAATTCACCCCTCCACTTT
.	TRBV11-2	TRBJ2-7	.	CASSSQGVGQYF	TGTGCCAGCAGCTCCCAAGGGGTTGGGCAGTACTTC
.	TRBV11-2	TRBJ2-7	TRBD2	CASSLTSSSYEQYF	TGTGCCAGCAGCCTGACTAGCTCCTCCTACGAGCAGTACTTC
.	TRBV10-3	TRBJ1-1	.	CAIREGGGTHTEAFF	TGTGCCATCAGGGAGGGGGGAGGCACCCACACTGAAGCTTTCTTT
.	TRBV9	TRBJ2-7	TRBD2	CASEREESGEQYF	TGTGCCAGCGAGCGGGAGGAATCGGGGGAGCAGTACTTC
.	TRBV20-1	TRBJ1-6	.	CSASSRKSLHF	TGCAGTGCTAGCTCGAGAAAATCCCTCCACTTT
.	TRBV18	TRBJ2-3	TRBD2	CASSLGTSGSNTQYF	TGTGCCAGCTCACTAGGGACTAGCGGGAGTAATACGCAGTATTTT